What follows is one TCR beta chain and its context. This record comes from a study of blood T cell repertoires in COVID-19. Measured with immunoSEQ multiplex PCR; TCRdb has only the in-frame clones, and not every one. The sample includes a few hundred thousand clones, approximately 88% of them seen just once. Sequenced material: peripheral blood. This TCR came from a woman aged 30 to 39 with COVID-19, enrolled during active disease.

Written as DNA, the CDR3 is TGTGCCAGCAGCTGGAGCGGGGGGGGCGAGACCCAGTACTTC. It specifies CASSWSGGGETQYF. This chain connects TRBV7-2 to TRBJ2-5; 10 bases are a match to TRBD2. V gave up 4 bases and J gave up 5 bases; unmatched junction bases: 4. Germline-derived CDR1 and CDR2 are SGHTA and FQGNSA. This CDR3 has 14 residues.